The TCR beta chain under discussion was sequenced for a study of blood T cell repertoires in COVID-19. Turning to the study itself: There were acute and convalescent COVID-19 samples, and they came from the United States, Italy and Spain. PBMCs, B-cell-depleted T cells, or T cells were the source of the cDNA or gDNA that made up the material.

CDR3 length: 13 amino acids. The V end lost 6 bases, the J end lost 4 bases, and 10 bases lay between the germline ends. How the authors handled the data: Estimated nucleated cell counts came from reference gene primer amplification. Method: immunoSEQ multiplex PCR; TCRdb's copy keeps in-frame clones and lacks some. The V and J calls and clone size come from that table; D and trimming were worked out from the DNA. The sample holds 250,000 or so clones, around 79% seen once. On this clone itself: Other DNA sequences within the sample encode an identical CDR3.

The sequence derives from a woman aged 80 or over with acute or convalescent COVID-19. This chain joins TRBV12-3 or TRBV12-4 and TRBJ2-1; D not resolved. Sequencing was carried out using peripheral blood. Here the CDR3 reads CASSSQTYNEQFF. CDR3 bases: TGTGCCAGCAGCTCACAGACATACAATGAGCAGTTCTTC.